The clone carrying this TCR beta chain appeared a single time. The antigen remains undetermined. Separate from the roughly 700-subject first cohort was the roughly 120-subject validation cohort, to which the donors belonged. The data derive from a study of cytomegalovirus exposure and HLA in healthy donors. Study details: In a later analysis, it was reported that the roughly 120 validation repertoires had been produced on the same platform as the 670 or so repertoires belonging to the first cohort.

Findings of the study overall: According to a later analysis, TCR clusters from the first cohort tended to co-occur in the 120 or so validation repertoires. The investigators catalogued some 160 TCR beta chains as cytomegalovirus-associated.

Some clones are missing from TCRdb's copy, which holds only in-frame ones; the method was immunoSEQ multiplex PCR. The repertoire holds about 220,000 clones, with around nine tenths as singletons. Specimen: PBMCs. The sequence derives from a man younger than 35 in good health and CMV-seronegative.

CDR3 region: CASTNGQGTGEQFF. In DNA, the CDR3 is TGTGCCAGCACCAACGGACAGGGAACCGGTGAGCAGTTCTTC. The V call is TRBV6-5, the J call TRBJ2-1; 8 bases map to TRBD1. The CDR3 contains 14 residues. The germline V gene encodes CDR1 MNHEY and CDR2 SVGAGI. With V trimmed by 7 bases and J by 9 bases, 11 bases remained unmatched.